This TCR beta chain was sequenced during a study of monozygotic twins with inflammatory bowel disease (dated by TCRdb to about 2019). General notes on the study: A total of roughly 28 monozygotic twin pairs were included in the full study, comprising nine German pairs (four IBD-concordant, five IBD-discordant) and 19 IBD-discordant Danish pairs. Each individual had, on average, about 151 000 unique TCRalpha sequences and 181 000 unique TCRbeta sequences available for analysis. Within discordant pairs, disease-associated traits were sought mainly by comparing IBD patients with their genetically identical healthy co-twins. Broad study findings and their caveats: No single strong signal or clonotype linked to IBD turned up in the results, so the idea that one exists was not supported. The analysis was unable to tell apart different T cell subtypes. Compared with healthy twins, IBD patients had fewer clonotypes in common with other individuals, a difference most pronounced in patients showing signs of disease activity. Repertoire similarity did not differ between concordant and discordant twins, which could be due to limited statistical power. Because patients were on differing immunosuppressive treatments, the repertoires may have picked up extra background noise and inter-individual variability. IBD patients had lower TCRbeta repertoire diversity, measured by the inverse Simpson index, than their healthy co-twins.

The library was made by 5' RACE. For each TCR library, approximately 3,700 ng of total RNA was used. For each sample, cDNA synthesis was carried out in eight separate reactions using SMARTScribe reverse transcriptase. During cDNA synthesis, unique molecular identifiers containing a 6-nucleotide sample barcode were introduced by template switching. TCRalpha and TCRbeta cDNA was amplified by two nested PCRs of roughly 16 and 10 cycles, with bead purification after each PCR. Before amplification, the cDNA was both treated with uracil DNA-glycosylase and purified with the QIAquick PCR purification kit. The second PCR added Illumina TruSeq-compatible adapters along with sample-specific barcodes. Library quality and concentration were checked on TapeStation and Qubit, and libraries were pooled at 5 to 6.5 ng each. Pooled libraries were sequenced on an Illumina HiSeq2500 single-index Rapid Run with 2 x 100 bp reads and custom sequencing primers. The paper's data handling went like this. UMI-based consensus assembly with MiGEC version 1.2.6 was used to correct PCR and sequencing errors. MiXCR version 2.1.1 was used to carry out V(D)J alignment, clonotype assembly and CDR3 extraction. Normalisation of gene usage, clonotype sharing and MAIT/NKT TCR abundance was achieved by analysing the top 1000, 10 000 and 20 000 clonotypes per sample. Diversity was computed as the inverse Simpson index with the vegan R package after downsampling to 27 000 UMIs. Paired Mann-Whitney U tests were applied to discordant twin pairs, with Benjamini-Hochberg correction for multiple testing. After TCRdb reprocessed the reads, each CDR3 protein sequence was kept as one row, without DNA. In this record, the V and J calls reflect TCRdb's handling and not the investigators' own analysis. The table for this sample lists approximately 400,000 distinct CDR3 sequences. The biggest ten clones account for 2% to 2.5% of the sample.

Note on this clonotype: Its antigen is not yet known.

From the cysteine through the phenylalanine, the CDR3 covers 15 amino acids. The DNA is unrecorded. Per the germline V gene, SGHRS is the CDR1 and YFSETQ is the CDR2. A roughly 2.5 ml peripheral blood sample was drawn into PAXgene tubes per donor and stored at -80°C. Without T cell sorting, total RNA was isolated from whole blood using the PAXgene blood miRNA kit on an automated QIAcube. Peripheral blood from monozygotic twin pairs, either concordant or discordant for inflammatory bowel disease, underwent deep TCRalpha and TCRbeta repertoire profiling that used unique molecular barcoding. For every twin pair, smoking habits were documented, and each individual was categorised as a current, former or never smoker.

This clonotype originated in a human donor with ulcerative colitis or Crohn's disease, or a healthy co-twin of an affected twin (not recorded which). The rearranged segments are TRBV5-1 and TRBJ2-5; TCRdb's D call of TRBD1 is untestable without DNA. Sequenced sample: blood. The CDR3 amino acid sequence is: CASSSRTGPQETQYF.